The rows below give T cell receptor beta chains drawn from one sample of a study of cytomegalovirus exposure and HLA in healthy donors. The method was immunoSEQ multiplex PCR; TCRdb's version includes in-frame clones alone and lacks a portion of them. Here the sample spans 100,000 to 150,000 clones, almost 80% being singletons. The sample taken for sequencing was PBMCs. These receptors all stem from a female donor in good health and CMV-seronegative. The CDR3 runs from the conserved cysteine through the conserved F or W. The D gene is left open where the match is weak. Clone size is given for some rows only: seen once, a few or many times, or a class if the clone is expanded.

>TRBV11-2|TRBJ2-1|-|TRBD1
TGTGCCAGCAGCCCAACAGGGGGCAGGAACAATGAGCAGTTCTTC
CASSPTGGRNNEQFF
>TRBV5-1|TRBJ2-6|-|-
TGCGCCAGCAGCTTGGCCGCCTCTGGGGCCAACGGCCTGACTTTC
CASSLAASGANGLTF
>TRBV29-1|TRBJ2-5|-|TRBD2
TGCAGCGTTGTTCCAGCGGGAGGGCAAGAGACCCAGTACTTC
CSVVPAGGQETQYF
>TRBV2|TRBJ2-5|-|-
TGTGCCAGCAGTGTCCGGTACCAAGAGACCCAGTACTTC
CASSVRYQETQYF
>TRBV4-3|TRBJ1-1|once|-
TGCGCCAGCAGCCAAGACTGGGCCTCCGGCCCGGACACTGAAGCTTTCTTT
CASSQDWASGPDTEAFF
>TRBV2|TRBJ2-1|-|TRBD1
TGTGCCAGCAGTGGTTGGACAGGGAACAATGAGCAGTTCTTC
CASSGWTGNNEQFF
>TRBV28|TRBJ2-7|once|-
TGTGCCAGCAGTTTAACTTTTCCCGTGTACGAGCAGTACTTC
CASSLTFPVYEQYF
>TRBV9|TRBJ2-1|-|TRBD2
TGTGCCAGCAGCGGGACTAGCGGTTACAATGAGCAGTTCTTC
CASSGTSGYNEQFF
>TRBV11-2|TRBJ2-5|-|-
TGTGCCAGCAGCTCATTGCGCCAAGAGACCCAGTACTTC
CASSSLRQETQYF
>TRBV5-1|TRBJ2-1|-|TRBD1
TGCGCCAGCAGCTCCCTACAGGGGAAATCCTACAATGAGCAGTTCTTC
CASSSLQGKSYNEQFF
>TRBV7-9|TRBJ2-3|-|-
TGTGCCAGCAGGCCTCGGGGGATTAGCACAGATACGCAGTATTTT
CASRPRGISTDTQYF
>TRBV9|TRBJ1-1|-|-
TGTGCCAGCAGCGTGAGGGCCGACAGGACCACGAACACTGAAGCTTTCTTT
CASSVRADRTTNTEAFF
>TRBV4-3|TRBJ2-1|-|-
TGCGCCAGCAGCCAAGAGAGCCCGTACAATGAGCAGTTCTTC
CASSQESPYNEQFF
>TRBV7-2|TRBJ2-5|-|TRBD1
TGTGCCACCATGGGACAGGCACAAGAGACCCAGTACTTC
CATMGQAQETQYF
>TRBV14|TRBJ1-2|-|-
TGTGCCAGCAGCCCCTCGATACGAGCTAACTATGGCTACACCTTC
CASSPSIRANYGYTF
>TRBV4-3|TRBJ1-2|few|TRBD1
TGCGCCAGCAGACAACATTATGCACAGGGGAACTATGGCTACACCTTC
CASRQHYAQGNYGYTF